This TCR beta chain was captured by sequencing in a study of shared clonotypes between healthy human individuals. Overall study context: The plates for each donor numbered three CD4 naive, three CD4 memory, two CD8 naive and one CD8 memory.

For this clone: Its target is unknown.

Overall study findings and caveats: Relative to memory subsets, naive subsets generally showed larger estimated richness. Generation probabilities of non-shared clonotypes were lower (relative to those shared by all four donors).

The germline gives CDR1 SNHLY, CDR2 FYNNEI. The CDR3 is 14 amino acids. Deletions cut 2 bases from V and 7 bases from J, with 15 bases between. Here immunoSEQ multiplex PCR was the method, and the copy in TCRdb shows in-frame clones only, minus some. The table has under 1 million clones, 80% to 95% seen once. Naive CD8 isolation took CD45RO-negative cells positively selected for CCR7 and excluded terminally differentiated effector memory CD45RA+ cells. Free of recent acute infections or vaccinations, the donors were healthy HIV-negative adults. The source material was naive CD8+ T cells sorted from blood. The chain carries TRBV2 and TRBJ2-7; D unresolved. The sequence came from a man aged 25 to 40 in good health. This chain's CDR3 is CASSESRDILEQYF. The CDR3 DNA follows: TGTGCCAGCAGTGAATCCAGAGACATCTTGGAGCAGTACTTC.